This T cell receptor beta chain was documented in a study of cytomegalovirus exposure and HLA in healthy donors. The study, taken as a whole, reports: Later work showed greater clonal expansion in HLA-associated TCR beta chains than in equally common others. Sequences of the TCR beta chain were said to predict the HLA-A and HLA-B alleles of most subjects accurately.

About this clone itself: Its antigen is unknown.

V shed 4 bases and J shed 0 bases, with 10 bases lying between them. Germline V lookup: CDR1 SGHNT, CDR2 YENEEA. This CDR3 is 15 amino acids long. PCR involved 60 Vbeta and 13 Jbeta primers. The data were produced by immunoSEQ multiplex PCR, yet TCRdb's version contains in-frame clones alone and is incomplete. The table has more than 95,000 clones, approximately 10% seen once; the top ten hold roughly 4.2%. The chain recombines TRBV11-3 with TRBJ2-1; TRBD2 is a possible D gene (6 bases). Sample: PBMCs. The sequence derives from a woman younger than 35 in good health and CMV-seropositive. This CDR3 reads CASSYSGSSYNEQFF. In DNA, the CDR3 is TGTGCCAGCAGCTATAGCGGATCCTCCTACAATGAGCAGTTCTTC.